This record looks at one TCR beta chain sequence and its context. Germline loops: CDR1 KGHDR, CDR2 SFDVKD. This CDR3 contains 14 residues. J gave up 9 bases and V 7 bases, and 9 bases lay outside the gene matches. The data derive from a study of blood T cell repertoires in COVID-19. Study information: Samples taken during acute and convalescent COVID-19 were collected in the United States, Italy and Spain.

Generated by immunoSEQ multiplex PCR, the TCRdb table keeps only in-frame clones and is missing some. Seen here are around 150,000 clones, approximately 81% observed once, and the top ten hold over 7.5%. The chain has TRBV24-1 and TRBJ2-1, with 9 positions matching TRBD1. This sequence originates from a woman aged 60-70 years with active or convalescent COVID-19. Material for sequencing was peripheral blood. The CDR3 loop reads CATRPPGQGGEQFF. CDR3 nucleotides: TGTGCCACCAGACCCCCGGGACAGGGTGGTGAGCAGTTCTTC.